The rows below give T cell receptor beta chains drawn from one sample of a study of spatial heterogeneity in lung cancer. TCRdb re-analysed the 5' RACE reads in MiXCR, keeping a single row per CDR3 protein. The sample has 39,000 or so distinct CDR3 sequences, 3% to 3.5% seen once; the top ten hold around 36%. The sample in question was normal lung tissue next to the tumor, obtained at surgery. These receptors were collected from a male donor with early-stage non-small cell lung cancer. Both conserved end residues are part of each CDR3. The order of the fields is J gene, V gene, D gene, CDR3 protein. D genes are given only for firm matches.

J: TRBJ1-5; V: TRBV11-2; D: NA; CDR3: CASSLGSSNRDNVNQGNQPQHF
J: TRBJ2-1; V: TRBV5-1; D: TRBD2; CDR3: CASSFSGLAGRF
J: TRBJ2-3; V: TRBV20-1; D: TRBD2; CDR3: CSARDFLREGGDTQYF
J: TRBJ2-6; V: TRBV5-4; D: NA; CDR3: CASSGSGANVLTF
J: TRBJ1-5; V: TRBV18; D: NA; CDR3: CASSLGQIHQPQHF
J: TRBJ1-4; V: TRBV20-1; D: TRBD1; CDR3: CSASSRGVEKLFF
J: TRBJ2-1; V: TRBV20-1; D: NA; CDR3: CSASLTNSRDNEQFF
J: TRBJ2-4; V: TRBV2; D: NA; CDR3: CASSDQARGQAKNIQYF
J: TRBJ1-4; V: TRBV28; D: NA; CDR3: CASTWLATNEKLFF
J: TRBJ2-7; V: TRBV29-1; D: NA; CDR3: CSVVAGLTSYEQYF
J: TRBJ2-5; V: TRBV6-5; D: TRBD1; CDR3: CASSYSQGAGGTQYF
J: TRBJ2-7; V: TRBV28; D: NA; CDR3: CASRRGQSYEQYF
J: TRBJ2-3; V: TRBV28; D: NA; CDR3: CASSLDTQYF
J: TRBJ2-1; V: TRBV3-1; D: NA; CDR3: CASSLPRGEQFF
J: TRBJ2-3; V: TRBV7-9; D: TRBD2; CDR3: CASSPGTTLSTDTQYF
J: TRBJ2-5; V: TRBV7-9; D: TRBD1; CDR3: CASSSSGTGGGTQYF
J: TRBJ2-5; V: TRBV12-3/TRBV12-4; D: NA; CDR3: CASSQGTLLQETQYF
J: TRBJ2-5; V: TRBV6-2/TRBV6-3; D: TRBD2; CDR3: CASSYPLTSLAGGPRETQYF
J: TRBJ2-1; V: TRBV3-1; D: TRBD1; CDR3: CASSLSDRDNEQFF
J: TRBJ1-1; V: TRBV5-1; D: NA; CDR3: CASSAGTGGTEAFF
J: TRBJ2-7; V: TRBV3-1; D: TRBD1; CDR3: CASSQANRGYSTTYEQYF
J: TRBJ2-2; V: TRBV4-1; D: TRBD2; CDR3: CASRAGPNTGELFF
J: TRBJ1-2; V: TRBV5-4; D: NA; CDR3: CASSFDSFYGYTF
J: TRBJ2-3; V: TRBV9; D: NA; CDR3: CASSVGGPGDTQYF
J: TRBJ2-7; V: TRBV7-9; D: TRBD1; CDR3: CASSLGTDRYEQYF
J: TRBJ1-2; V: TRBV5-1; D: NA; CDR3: CASSLDTVYGYTF
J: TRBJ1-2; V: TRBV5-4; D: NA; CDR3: CASSLVGVEANYGYTF
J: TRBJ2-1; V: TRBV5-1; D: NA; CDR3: CASSQRVDNEQFF
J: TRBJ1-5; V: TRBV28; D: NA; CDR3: CASSFYQGGNQPQHF
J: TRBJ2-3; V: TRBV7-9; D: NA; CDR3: CASSQSGLSTDTQYF
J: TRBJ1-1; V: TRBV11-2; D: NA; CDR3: CASSYPRLTNTEAFF
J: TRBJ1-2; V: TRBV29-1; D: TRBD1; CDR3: CSVGNSGQGVYGYTF